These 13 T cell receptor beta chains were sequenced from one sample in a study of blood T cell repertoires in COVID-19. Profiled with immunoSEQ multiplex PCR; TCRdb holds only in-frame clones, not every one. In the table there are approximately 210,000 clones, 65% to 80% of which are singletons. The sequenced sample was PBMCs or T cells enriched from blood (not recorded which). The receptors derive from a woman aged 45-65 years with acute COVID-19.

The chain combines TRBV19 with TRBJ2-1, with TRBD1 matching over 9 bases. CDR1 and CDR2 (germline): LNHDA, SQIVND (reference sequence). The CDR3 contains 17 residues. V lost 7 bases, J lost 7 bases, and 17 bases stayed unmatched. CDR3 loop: CASTAGWTGDRRNEQFF. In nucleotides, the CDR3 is TGTGCCAGTACCGCGGGGTGGACAGGGGACCGTAGGAATGAGCAGTTCTTC.

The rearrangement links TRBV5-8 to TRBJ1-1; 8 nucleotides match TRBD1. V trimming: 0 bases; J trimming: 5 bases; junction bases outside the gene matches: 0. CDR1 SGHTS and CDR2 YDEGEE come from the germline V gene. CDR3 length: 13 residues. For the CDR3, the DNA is TGTGCCAGCAGCTTGGACAGGGGGACTGAAGCTTTCTTT. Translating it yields CASSLDRGTEAFF.

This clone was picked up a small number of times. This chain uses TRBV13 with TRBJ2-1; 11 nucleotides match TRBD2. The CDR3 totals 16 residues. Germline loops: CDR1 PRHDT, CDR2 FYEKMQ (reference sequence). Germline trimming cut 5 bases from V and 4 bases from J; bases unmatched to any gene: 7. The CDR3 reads CASSTQTSGAYNEQFF. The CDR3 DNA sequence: TGTGCCAGCAGCACCCAGACTAGCGGGGCGTACAATGAGCAGTTCTTC.

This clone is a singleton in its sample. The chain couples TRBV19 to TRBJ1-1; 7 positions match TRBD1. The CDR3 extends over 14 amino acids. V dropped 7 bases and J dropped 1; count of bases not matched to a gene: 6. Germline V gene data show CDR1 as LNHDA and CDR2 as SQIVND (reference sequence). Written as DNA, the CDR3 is TGTGCCAGTACCAACAGGGGCGGGAACACTGAAGCTTTCTTT. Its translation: CASTNRGGNTEAFF. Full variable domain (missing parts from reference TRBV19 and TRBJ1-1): DGGITQSPKYLFRKEGQNVTLSCEQNLNHDAMYWYRQDPGQGLRLIYYSQIVNDFQKGDIAEGYSVSREKKESFPLTVTSAQKNPTAFYLCASTNRGGNTEAFFGQGTRLTVV.

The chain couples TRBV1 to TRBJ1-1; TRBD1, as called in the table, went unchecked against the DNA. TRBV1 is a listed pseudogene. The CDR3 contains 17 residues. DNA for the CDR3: TGCACCAGCAGCCCGCCAACAGGACAGGGCGGGAACACTGAAGCTTTCTTT. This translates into CTSSPPTGQGGNTEAFF.

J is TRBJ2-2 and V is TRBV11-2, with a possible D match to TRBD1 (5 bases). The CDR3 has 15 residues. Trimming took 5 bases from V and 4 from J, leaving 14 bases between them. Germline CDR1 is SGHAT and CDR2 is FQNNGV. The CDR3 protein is CASSRSQGSTGELFF. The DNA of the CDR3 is TGTGCCAGCAGCCGCAGTCAGGGCAGCACCGGGGAGCTGTTTTTT.

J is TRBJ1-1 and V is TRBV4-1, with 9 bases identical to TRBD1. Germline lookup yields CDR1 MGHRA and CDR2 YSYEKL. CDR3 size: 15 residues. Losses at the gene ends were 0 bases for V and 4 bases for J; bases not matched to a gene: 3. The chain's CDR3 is CASSQDEGQGTEAFF. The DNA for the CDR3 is TGCGCCAGCAGCCAAGATGAGGGACAGGGCACTGAAGCTTTCTTT.

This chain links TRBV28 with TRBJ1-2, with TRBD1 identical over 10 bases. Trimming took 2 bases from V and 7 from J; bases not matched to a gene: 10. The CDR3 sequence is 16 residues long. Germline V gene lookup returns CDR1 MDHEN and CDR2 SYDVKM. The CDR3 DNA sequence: TGTGCCAGCAGTTTACCGACAGGGGGCGTCATCCGTGGCTACACCTTC. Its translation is CASSLPTGGVIRGYTF.

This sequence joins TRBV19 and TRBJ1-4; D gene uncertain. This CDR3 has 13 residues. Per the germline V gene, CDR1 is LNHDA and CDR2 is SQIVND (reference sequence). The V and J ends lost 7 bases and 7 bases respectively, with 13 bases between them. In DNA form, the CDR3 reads TGTGCCAGTAAATGGGCTACCAGTGAAAAACTGTTTTTT. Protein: CASKWATSEKLFF.

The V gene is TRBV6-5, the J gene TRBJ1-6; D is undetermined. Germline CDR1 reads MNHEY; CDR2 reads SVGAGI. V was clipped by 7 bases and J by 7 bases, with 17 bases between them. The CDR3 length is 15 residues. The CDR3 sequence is CASNFDRERNSPLHF. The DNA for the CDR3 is TGTGCCAGCAACTTCGACCGGGAGAGAAATTCACCCCTCCACTTT.

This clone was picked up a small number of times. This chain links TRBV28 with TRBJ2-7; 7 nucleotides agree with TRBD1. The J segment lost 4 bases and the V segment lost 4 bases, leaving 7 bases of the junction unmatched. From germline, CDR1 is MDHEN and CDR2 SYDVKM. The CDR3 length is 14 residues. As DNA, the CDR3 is TGTGCCAGCAGTTCCCTCCAGGGGGTTTACGAGCAGTACGTC. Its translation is CASSSLQGVYEQYV.

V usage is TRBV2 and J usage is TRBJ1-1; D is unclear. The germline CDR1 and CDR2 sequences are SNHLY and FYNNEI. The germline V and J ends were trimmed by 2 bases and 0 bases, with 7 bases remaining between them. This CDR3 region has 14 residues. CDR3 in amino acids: CASSEFIVNTEAFF. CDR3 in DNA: TGTGCCAGCAGTGAATTTATAGTGAACACTGAAGCTTTCTTT.

CDR3 in DNA: TGTGCCAGCGGGCCGGGCGGAGGATACGAGCAGTACGTC. Encoded protein: CASGPGGGYEQYV. The chain combines TRBV27 with TRBJ2-7; weak D call: TRBD2 (5 bases). CDR3 length: 13 amino acids. Germline loops: CDR1 MNHEY, CDR2 SMNVEV (reference sequence). V was pared by 8 bases and J by 4 bases, with 15 bases between.